Sequencing of this T cell receptor (beta chain) was carried out in a study of blood T cell repertoires in COVID-19. Study in general: Both acute and convalescent COVID-19 samples were obtained from the United States, Italy and Spain. In each case, the material was cDNA or gDNA derived from T cells, B-cell-depleted T cells, or PBMCs.

Germline V gene lookup returns CDR1 SNHLY and CDR2 FYNNEI. The germline V and J ends were trimmed by 6 bases and 3 bases, with 13 bases remaining between them. CDR3 length: 14 residues. Those designated as exposed participants met a COVID-19 case within 2 weeks before study entry. The authors' processing: Reference gene primers were amplified, and this amplification served to estimate nucleated cell counts. Repertoires were generated with immunoSEQ multiplex PCR, while TCRdb's copy carries only in-frame clones and drops some. The V and J calls and the clone size are those of that table, but D and trimming were determined from the DNA. The sample holds over 200,000 clones, nearly 90% seen once.

This clonotype originated in a man aged 30-40 years who had been exposed to COVID-19. This chain connects TRBV2 to TRBJ2-3, with D unclear. What was sequenced was PBMCs or T cells enriched from blood (not recorded which). The CDR3 DNA follows: TGTGCCAGCAGGGAACCAGGATCGACAGATACGCAGTATTTT. Protein sequence: CASREPGSTDTQYF.